This T cell receptor (beta chain) was sequenced during a study of glioma-infiltrating T cells (TCRdb year 2016). For the wider study: Sequencing of TCR alpha- and beta-chain repertoires was performed on glioma tissue, on non-neoplastic brain tissue, and on matched peripheral blood mononuclear cells. To measure how far tissue and blood T-cell populations diverged, each tissue-infiltrating repertoire was compared against the peripheral blood repertoire of the same patient. The paired cohort was made up of three low-grade glioma patients, fewer than 10 primary glioblastoma patients and three non-glioma patients who contributed non-neoplastic brain tissue.

Study-wide findings and limitations: Small numbers underpinned the group comparisons: eight glioblastoma patients, three low-grade glioma patients and three non-neoplastic patients. Only a very small number of CDR3 sequences turned up in both tissue and blood, a result put down to high CDR3 diversity combined with limited sampling. VJ-independent divergence between tissue and blood was found to be below expectation in non-neoplastic patients but above expectation in all gliomas, particularly low-grade gliomas.

The iRepertoire nested amplicon-rescue multiplex PCR (arm-PCR) platform was used to amplify TCR alpha and beta CDR3 regions from RNA. The input for one-step reverse transcription and amplification was about 100-400 ng of tissue mRNA or PBMC total RNA. Following bead purification, Illumina adapters were added through a secondary multiplex PCR, and the libraries were then gel-purified between 200 and 400 bp. Internal 6-nucleotide barcodes were carried by the libraries and were used for demultiplexing. Sequencing of libraries was performed on an Illumina MiSeq with 2x220 or 2x250 nucleotide paired-end reads. In the source study's methods: Paired reads were merged using FLASH 1.2.11 and aligned with BWA-MEM to the GRCh37 human genome, and TRA and TRB reads were then extracted. An IMGT-derived reference of cassette sequences and CDR3 motifs, with pseudogenes included, was used for V and J assignment. Reads were translated in three frames, and productive CDR3s were defined as those with a C...FGXG motif and no stop codons. Clonotypes were defined as unique combinations of V-J cassette pair and CDR3 amino acid sequence. Reads were filtered by Hamming distance, thresholded by each sample's sequence error rate in mapped regions. The raw public reads went through TCRdb reprocessing: fastp at Q25, MiXCR clone calling, in-frame beta chains kept. Rows with one shared CDR3 protein collapse into an entry with the most common genes and DNA. The V and J calls were determined by TCRdb, not by the authors. The sample table contains 4,000 to 5,000 distinct CDR3 sequences; only one count was recorded for approximately 34% of them. The top ten clonotypes cover approximately 7.4% of the sample.

Notes on this clonotype: Its specific antigen is unknown. Base-call qualities are not available, and no considerably larger clone is one nucleotide away.

Taken from the germline V gene, the CDR1 and CDR2 loops are SGHDT and YYEEEE. Trimming leaves V shorter by 2 bases and J shorter by 0 bases, with the junction holding 3 bases beyond the gene matches. The CDR3 runs 15 residues from the cysteine to the phenylalanine. Here the CDR3 DNA is all that survives: 45 bases in frame from base 1. This TCR was sampled from a human donor with low-grade glioma or glioblastoma, undergoing nonglioma brain surgery, or in good health (not recorded which). This chain is built from TRBV5-6 and TRBJ2-3; 7 of the junction bases match TRBD2. The sequenced sample consisted of glioma tissue, nonneoplastic brain tissue, or PBMCs (not recorded which). The DNA sequence follows: TGTGCCAGCAGCTTTTGGGGGGGTAGCACAGATACGCAGTATTTT. It encodes CASSFWGGSTDTQYF.